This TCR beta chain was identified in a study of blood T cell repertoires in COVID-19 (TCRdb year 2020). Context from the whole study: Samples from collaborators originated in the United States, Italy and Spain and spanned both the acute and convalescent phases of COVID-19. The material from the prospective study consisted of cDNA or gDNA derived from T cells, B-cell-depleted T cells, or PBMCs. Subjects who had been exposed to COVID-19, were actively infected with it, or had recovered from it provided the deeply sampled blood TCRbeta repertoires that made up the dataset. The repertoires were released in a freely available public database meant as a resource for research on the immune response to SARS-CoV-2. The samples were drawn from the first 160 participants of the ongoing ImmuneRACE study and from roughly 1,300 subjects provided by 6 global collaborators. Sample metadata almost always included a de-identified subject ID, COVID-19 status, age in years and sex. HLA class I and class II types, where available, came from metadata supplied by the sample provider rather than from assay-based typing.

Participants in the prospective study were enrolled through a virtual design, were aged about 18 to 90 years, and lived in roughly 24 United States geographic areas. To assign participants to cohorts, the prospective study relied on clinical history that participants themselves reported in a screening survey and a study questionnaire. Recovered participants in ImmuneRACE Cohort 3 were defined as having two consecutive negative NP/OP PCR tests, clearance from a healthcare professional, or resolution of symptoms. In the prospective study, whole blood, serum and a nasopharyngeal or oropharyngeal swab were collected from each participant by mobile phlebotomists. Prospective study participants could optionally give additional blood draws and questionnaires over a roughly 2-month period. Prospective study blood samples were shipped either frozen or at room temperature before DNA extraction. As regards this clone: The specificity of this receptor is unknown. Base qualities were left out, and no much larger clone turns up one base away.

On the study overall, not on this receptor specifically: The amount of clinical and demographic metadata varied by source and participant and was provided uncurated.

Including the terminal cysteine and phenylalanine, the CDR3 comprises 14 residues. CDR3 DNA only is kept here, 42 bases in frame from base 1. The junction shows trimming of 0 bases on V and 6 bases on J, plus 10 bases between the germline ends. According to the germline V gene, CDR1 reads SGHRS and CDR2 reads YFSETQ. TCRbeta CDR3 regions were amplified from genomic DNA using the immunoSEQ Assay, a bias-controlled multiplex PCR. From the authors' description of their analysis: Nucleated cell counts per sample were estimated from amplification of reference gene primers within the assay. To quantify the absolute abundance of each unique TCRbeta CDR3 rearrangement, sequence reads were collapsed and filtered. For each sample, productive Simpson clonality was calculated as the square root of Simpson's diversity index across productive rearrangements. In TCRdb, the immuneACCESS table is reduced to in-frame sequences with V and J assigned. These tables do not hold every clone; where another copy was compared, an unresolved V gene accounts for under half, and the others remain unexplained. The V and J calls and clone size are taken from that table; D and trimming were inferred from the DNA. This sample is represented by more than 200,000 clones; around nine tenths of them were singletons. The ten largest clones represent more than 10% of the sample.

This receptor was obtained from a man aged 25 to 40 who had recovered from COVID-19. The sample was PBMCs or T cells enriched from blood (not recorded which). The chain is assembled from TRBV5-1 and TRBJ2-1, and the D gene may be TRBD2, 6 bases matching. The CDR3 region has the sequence CASSLGLGVNEQFF. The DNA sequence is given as TGCGCCAGCAGCTTGGGACTAGGAGTCAATGAGCAGTTCTTC.